These T cell receptor beta chains were read from a single sample in a study of Ad26.COV2.S vaccination and SARS-CoV-2 variants. Measured with immunoSEQ multiplex PCR; TCRdb has only the in-frame clones, and not every one. The sample consists of 300,000 to 400,000 clones, over 75% of them appearing once. The material was peripheral blood, obtained in a trial of Ad26.COV2.S vaccine versus placebo. The source of these receptors is a person aged 18-65 years who received the Ad26.COV2.S COVID-19 vaccine or a placebo. Both conserved end residues are part of each CDR3. A D gene is named only where the DNA matches it firmly. Clone size is not always given. Where it is, it says once, few, many or a class for expanded clones.

clone_size	v_call	d_call	j_call	cdr3_nt	cdr3_aa
-	TRBV30	-	TRBJ1-3	TGTGCCTGGAGTGAGGGGACATTAAGCTCTGGAAACACCATATATTTT	CAWSEGTLSSGNTIYF
-	TRBV6-6	-	TRBJ2-7	TGTGCCAGCAGTTACCTGGATGACTACGAGCAGTACTTC	CASSYLDDYEQYF
-	TRBV7-2	TRBD1	TRBJ1-6	TGTGCCAGCAGCGCAACAGGGGGTTCACCCCTCCACTTT	CASSATGGSPLHF
-	TRBV3-1/TRBV3-2	TRBD1	TRBJ1-1	TGTGCCAGCAGCCGGACAGGGGGGATGAACACTGAAGCTTTCTTT	CASSRTGGMNTEAFF
-	TRBV6-2/TRBV6-3	-	TRBJ2-4	TGTGCCAGCAGCACCGGGTACATTCAGTACTTC	CASSTGYIQYF
-	TRBV7-9	-	TRBJ2-5	TGTGCCAGCAGCTTAGCAAGGGGCAGCCCCGAGACCCAGTACTTC	CASSLARGSPETQYF
-	TRBV10-2	-	TRBJ1-3	TGCGCCAGCAGTGTCTCACAGGGAATTGGAAACACCATATATTTT	CASSVSQGIGNTIYF
-	TRBV18	-	TRBJ1-5	TGTGCCAGCTCACCATTCGGGGGTACCAATCAGCCCCAGCATTTT	CASSPFGGTNQPQHF
-	TRBV13	-	TRBJ2-7	TGTGCCAGCAGCTTTACAGGGGAGGAATCCCACGAGCAGTACTTC	CASSFTGEESHEQYF
-	TRBV2	-	TRBJ1-5	TGTGCCAGCAGTGGGGGCTATCAGCCCCAGCATTTT	CASSGGYQPQHF
-	TRBV5-8	-	TRBJ1-5	TGTGCCAGCAGCTTGAGAGGGAGCAATCAGCCCCAGCATTTT	CASSLRGSNQPQHF
-	TRBV3-1/TRBV3-2	TRBD1	TRBJ1-2	TGTGCCAGCAGCCACCGGACAGGGGGCGAGTACGGCTATGGCTACACCTTC	CASSHRTGGEYGYGYTF
-	TRBV6-2/TRBV6-3	-	TRBJ1-1	TGTGCCAGCAGTTACGGAAAAGATATGAACACTGAAGCTTTCTTT	CASSYGKDMNTEAFF
-	TRBV18	-	TRBJ1-5	TGTGCCAGCTCACCAGGCGGGGGGACAACTCAGCCCCAGCATTTT	CASSPGGGTTQPQHF
-	TRBV5-4	TRBD1	TRBJ1-6	TGTGCCAGCAGCTTGATCGGACAGGGTAGATCACCCCTCCACTTT	CASSLIGQGRSPLHF
-	TRBV6-5	-	TRBJ2-2	TGTGCCAGCACCAACACCGGGGAGCTGTTTTTT	CASTNTGELFF
-	TRBV12-5	-	TRBJ1-6	TGTGCTAGTGGTACCGGTCCGGACACATGGTCACCCCTCCACTTT	CASGTGPDTWSPLHF
-	TRBV11-2	TRBD2	TRBJ2-3	TGTGCCAGCAGCTTACATACTAGCGGGGGGGATACGCAGTATTTT	CASSLHTSGGDTQYF
-	TRBV19	-	TRBJ1-5	TGTGCCAGTAAGAGGGGGGATGGGAAATGGGAGCCCCAGCATTTT	CASKRGDGKWEPQHF
once	TRBV5-8	-	TRBJ1-2	TGTGCCAGCAGCTTGGCCCAGCCGCCGTATGGCTACACCTTC	CASSLAQPPYGYTF
-	TRBV29-1	-	TRBJ1-5	TGCGCCGCGGGGTCCAATCAGCCCCAGCATTTT	CAAGSNQPQHF
-	TRBV7-8	TRBD1	TRBJ1-6	TGTGCCAGCAGCCCCCGGGACAGGGATTCACCCCTCCACTTT	CASSPRDRDSPLHF
-	TRBV3-1/TRBV3-2	-	TRBJ2-7	TGTGCCAGCAGCCTCGGTCCTAGCGAATCCTACGAGCAGTACTTC	CASSLGPSESYEQYF
-	TRBV5-8	-	TRBJ1-1	TGTGCCAGCAGCTTGGCAGGGTCAAATGAAGCTTTCTTT	CASSLAGSNEAFF
-	TRBV7-6	TRBD1	TRBJ2-2	TGTGCCAGCAGCTTAGCGGGGGGACAGGGGGCCACCGGGGAGCTGTTTTTT	CASSLAGGQGATGELFF
once	TRBV7-2	-	TRBJ2-5	TGTGCCAGCAGCTTATCCCGGCCAGATGCCCAGTACTTC	CASSLSRPDAQYF
-	TRBV11-2	TRBD1	TRBJ2-2	TGTGCCAGCAGCTTAGGCTACAGGGGTGAGGACACCGGGGAGCTGTTTTTT	CASSLGYRGEDTGELFF
-	TRBV6-4	TRBD2	TRBJ2-3	TGTGCCAGCAGTGACGTAGCGGGGGGGCTTGATACGCAGTATTTT	CASSDVAGGLDTQYF
-	TRBV14	-	TRBJ2-3	TGTGCCAGCAGCCAGTTGACTAGGGCAGATACGCAGTATTTT	CASSQLTRADTQYF
-	TRBV29-1	-	TRBJ1-2	TGCAGCGCTTGGATAGGCTATGGCTACACCTTC	CSAWIGYGYTF
-	TRBV30	-	TRBJ2-7	TGTGCCTGGAATCCAGGAGTCTCCTACGAGCAGTACTTC	CAWNPGVSYEQYF
once	TRBV28	-	TRBJ1-5	TGTGCCAGCAGCCCATGGACAGATCATAGCAATCAGCCCCAGCATTTT	CASSPWTDHSNQPQHF
-	TRBV12-3/TRBV12-4	-	TRBJ2-7	TGTGCCAGCAGCATCACGGCCCTCGGCGGGTACTTC	CASSITALGGYF
-	TRBV9	-	TRBJ2-7	TGTGCCAGCAGCGTAGAAGACTCCGCCCTTCTCGAGCAGTACTTC	CASSVEDSALLEQYF
-	TRBV6-5	-	TRBJ2-3	TGTGCCAGCAGTTACTCCTTAGCGAGGGCAGATACGCAGTATTTT	CASSYSLARADTQYF
-	TRBV5-6	TRBD1	TRBJ2-6	TGTGCCAGCAGCTTGGGACAGGGGTCTGGGGCCAACGTCCTGACTTTC	CASSLGQGSGANVLTF
-	TRBV4-2	-	TRBJ2-7	TGTGCCAGCAGCCAGGCTCTCCTCCCCTACGAGCAGTACTTC	CASSQALLPYEQYF
-	TRBV30	-	TRBJ2-7	TGTGCCTGGGGATCCTACGAGCAGTACTTC	CAWGSYEQYF
-	TRBV4-1	-	TRBJ2-7	TGCGCCAGCAGCCAAGCCCAGGACACTGCAACCTACGAGCAGTACTTC	CASSQAQDTATYEQYF
-	TRBV10-3	TRBD1	TRBJ1-2	TGTGCCATCAGGAATGACAGGGAGGGTGGCTACACCTTC	CAIRNDREGGYTF
-	TRBV11-2	-	TRBJ2-3	TGTGCCAGCAGCTGGACCCGCGCAGATACGCAGTATTTT	CASSWTRADTQYF